The rows below give T cell receptor beta chains drawn from one sample of a study of cytomegalovirus exposure and HLA in healthy donors. Measured with immunoSEQ multiplex PCR; TCRdb has only the in-frame clones, and not every one. The sample has 90,000 or so clones, around 74% seen once. The sample was PBMCs. These TCRs come from a man aged 25-45 years in good health and CMV-seropositive. Both conserved end residues are trimmed from each CDR3. Each record gives: V gene, J gene, D gene, CDR3 protein. A D gene is named only where the DNA matches it firmly.

v_call: TRBV5-1; j_call: TRBJ2-1; d_call: TRBD2; cdr3_aa: ASSLGGTSGYNEQF
v_call: TRBV5-4; j_call: TRBJ2-3; d_call: TRBD2; cdr3_aa: ASSFGGNTDTQY
v_call: TRBV4-3; j_call: TRBJ1-2; d_call: TRBD1; cdr3_aa: ASSFGTGADYGYT
v_call: TRBV2; j_call: TRBJ2-2; d_call: -; cdr3_aa: ASTGQPPKGTGELF
v_call: TRBV19; j_call: TRBJ2-1; d_call: -; cdr3_aa: ASNTGLDEQF
v_call: TRBV10-3; j_call: TRBJ2-1; d_call: TRBD2; cdr3_aa: ATHPQRGGPYNEQF
v_call: TRBV5-1; j_call: TRBJ2-5; d_call: TRBD2; cdr3_aa: ASTEQSGGQETQY
v_call: TRBV9; j_call: TRBJ2-7; d_call: TRBD1; cdr3_aa: ASSASGTGRHEQY
v_call: TRBV7-2; j_call: TRBJ2-3; d_call: TRBD2; cdr3_aa: ASSHLAGSTDTQY
v_call: TRBV7-6; j_call: TRBJ2-7; d_call: TRBD1; cdr3_aa: ASSLGPWTGDQSSYEQY
v_call: TRBV5-6; j_call: TRBJ2-5; d_call: TRBD1; cdr3_aa: ASSHRPTGGLETQY
v_call: TRBV29-1; j_call: TRBJ2-3; d_call: TRBD2; cdr3_aa: SVTPTSGRGTDTQY
v_call: TRBV2; j_call: TRBJ1-2; d_call: -; cdr3_aa: ASSSGKGGGYT
v_call: TRBV6-1; j_call: TRBJ1-5; d_call: TRBD1; cdr3_aa: ASFLAGGNNQPQH
v_call: TRBV4-2; j_call: TRBJ2-3; d_call: TRBD2; cdr3_aa: ASSQGGAGGADTQY
v_call: TRBV9; j_call: TRBJ1-5; d_call: -; cdr3_aa: ASSVGLQNNQPQH